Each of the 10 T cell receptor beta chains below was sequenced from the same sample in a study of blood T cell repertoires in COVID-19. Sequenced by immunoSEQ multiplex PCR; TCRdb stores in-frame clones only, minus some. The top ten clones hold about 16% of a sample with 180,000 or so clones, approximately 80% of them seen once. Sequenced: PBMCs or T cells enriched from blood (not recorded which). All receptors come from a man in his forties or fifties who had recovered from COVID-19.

The CDR3 here is CASSLQQGGGSPLHF. For the CDR3, the DNA is TGTGCCAGCAGTTTACAACAGGGGGGAGGTTCACCCCTCCACTTT. The chain combines TRBV27 with TRBJ1-6; TRBD1 matches 8 bases. V was pared by 2 bases and J by 9 bases, with 6 bases of the junction left unmatched. Germline CDR1 MNHEY, CDR2 SMNVEV (reference sequence). The CDR3 totals 15 residues.

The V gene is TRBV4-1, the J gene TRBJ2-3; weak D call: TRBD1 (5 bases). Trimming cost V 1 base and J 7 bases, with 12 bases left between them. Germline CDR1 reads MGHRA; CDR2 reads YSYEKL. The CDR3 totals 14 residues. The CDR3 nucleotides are TGCGCCAGCAGCCAAGGGGGCTTAACTTATACGCAGTATTTT. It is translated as CASSQGGLTYTQYF.

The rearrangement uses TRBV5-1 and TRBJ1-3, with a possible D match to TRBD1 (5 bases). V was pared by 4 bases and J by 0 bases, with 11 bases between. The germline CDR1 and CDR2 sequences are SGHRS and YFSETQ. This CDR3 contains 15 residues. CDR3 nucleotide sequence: TGCGCCAGCAGCGGCGGGACTTTCTCTGGAAACACCATATATTTT. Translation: CASSGGTFSGNTIYF.

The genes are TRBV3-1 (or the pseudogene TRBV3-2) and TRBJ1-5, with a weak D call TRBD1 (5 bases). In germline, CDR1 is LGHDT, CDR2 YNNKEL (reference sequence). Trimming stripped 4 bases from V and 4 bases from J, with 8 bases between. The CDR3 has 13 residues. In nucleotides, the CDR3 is TGTGCCAGCAGCCTAAGACAGAATCAGCCCCAGCATTTT. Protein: CASSLRQNQPQHF.

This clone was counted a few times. For the CDR3, the DNA is TGTGCCTGGAGTGTACCGGGACAGGGAGCGACCCAGTACTTC. Its translation: CAWSVPGQGATQYF. V gene TRBV30 combines with J gene TRBJ2-5, with 9 bases aligning to TRBD1. Germline V lookup: CDR1 GTSNPN, CDR2 SVGIG (reference sequence). The CDR3 extends over 14 amino acids. V lost 0 bases and J lost 7; bases outside the gene matches: 6. The variable domain in full, completed from reference TRBV30 and TRBJ2-5, reads SQTIHQWPATLVQPVGSPLSLECTVEGTSNPNLYWYRQAAGRGLQLLFYSVGIGQISSEVPQNLSASRPQDRQFILSSKKLLLSDSGFYLCAWSVPGQGATQYFGPGTRLLVL.

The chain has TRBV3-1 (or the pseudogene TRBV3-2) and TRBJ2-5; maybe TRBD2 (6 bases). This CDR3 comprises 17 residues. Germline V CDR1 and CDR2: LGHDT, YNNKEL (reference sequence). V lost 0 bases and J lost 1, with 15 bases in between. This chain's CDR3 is CASSQEGLARIQETQYF. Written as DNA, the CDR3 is TGTGCCAGCAGCCAAGAGGGGCTAGCGAGGATCCAAGAGACCCAGTACTTC.

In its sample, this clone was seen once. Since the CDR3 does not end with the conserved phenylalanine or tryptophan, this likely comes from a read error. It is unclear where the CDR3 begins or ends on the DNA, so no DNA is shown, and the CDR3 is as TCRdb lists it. CDR3 amino acids: CASSPGQGFYL. This chain uses TRBV6-5 with TRBJ1-1; TRBD1, the table's D call, was not compared with the DNA. The V gene's germline CDR1 is MNHEY and CDR2 SVGAGI. The CDR3 spans 11 amino acids, including both terminal residues.

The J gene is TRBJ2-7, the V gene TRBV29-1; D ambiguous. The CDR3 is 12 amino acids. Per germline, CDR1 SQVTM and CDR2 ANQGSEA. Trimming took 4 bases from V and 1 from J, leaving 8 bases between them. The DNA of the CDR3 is TGCAGCGTTGCTGGCAGATCCTACGAGCAGTACTTC. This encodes CSVAGRSYEQYF.

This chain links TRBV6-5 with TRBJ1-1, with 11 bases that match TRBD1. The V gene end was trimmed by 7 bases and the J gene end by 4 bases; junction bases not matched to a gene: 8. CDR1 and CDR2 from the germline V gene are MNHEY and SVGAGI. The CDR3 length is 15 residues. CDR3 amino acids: CASMRTGGVPTEAFF. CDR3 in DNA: TGTGCCAGCATGCGGACAGGGGGCGTCCCCACTGAAGCTTTCTTT.

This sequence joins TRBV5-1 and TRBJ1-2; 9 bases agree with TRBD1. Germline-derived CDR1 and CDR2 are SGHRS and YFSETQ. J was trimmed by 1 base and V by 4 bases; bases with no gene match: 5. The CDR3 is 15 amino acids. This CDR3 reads CASSEGQGVNYGYTF. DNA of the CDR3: TGCGCCAGCAGCGAGGGACAGGGAGTTAACTATGGCTACACCTTC.